The TCR beta chain under discussion was sequenced for a study of control samples from healthy donors and cancer patients. Produced via immunoSEQ multiplex PCR; TCRdb's table is partial and in-frame only. Of tens of thousands of clones listed, roughly 90% are singletons. Germline V gives CDR1 SGHVS, CDR2 FQNEAQ. This CDR3 spans 10 amino acids. This rearrangement joins TRBV7-8 to TRBJ1-6; no clear D gene. This TCR came from a woman aged 55 to 70 with head and neck cancer. Material for sequencing was PBMCs. Here the CDR3 DNA reads TGTGGGCCGGCGGACTCACCCCTCCACTTT. Translation: CGPADSPLHF.